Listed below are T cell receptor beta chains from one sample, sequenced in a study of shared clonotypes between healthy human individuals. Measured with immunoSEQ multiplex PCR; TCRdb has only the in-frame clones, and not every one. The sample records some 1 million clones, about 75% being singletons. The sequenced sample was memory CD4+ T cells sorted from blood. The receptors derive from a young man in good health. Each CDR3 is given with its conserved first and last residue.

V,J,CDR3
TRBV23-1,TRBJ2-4,CALRLAKNIQYF
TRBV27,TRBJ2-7,CASSPSRQGLSYEQYF
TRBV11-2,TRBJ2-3,CASSLEPSRDRTDTQYF
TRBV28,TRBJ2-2,CASRNNQGAGELFF
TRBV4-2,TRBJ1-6,CASSQGGTDNSPLHF
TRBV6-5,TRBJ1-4,CASSYGLVSSAEKLFF
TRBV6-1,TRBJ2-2,CASSRVAGGTGELFF
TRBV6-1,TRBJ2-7,CASSGGVPYEQYF
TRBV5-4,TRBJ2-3,CASSLSASTDTQYF
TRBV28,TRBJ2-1,CASSPADRDLYNEQFF
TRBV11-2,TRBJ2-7,CASSLDLVRRQYF
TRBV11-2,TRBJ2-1,CASSLAGGKGNEQFF
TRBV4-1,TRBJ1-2,CASSDRQGQYGYTF
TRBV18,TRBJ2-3,CASSPLGPQQYF
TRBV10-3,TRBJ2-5,CAISSGTSGSWQETQYF
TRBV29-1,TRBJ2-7,CSVLSGSQEQYF
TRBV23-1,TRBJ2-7,CASSQSAGYEQYF
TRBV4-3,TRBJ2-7,CASSQVLASSYEQYF
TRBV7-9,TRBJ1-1,CASSHGGSTEAFF